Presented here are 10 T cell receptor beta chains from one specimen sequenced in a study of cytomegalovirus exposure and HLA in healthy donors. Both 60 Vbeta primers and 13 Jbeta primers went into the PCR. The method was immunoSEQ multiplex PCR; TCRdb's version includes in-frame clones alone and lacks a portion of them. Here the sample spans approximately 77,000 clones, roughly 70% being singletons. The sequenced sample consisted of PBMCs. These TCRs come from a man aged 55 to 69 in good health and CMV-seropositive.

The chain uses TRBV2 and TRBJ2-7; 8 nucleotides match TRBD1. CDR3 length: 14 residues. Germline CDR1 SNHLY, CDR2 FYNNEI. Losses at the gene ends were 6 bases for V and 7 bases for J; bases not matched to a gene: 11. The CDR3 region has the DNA TGTGCCAGCAGACGGACAGGGTCGTCAGGGGAGCAGTACTTC. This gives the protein CASRRTGSSGEQYF.

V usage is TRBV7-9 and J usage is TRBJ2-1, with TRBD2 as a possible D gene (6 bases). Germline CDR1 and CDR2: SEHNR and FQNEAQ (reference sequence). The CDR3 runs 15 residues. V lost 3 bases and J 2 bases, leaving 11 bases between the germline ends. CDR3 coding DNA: TGTGCCAGCAGCTTGGGGGGTTTGCCCTACAATGAGCAGTTCTTC. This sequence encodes CASSLGGLPYNEQFF.

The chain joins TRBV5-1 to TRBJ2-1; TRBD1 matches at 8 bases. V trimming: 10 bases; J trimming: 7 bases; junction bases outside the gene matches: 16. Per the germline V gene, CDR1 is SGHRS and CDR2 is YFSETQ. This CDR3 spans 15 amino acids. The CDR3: CAGSSGQGDKNEQFF. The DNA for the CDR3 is TGCGCCGGGTCATCCGGACAGGGAGACAAGAATGAGCAGTTCTTC.

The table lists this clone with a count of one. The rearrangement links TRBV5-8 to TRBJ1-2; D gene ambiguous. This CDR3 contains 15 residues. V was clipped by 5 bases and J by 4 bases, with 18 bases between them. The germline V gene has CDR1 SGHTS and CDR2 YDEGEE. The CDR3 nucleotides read TGTGCCAGCAGTTTAGGACTCTCGAGCGTCTATGGCTACACCTTC. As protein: CASSLGLSSVYGYTF.

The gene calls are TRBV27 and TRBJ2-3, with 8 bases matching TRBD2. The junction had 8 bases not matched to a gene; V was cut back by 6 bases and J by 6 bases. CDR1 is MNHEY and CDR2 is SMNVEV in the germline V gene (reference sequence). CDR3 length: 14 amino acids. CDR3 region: CASSLGLVADTQYF. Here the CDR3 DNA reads TGTGCCAGCAGCCTGGGACTAGTCGCGGATACGCAGTATTTT.

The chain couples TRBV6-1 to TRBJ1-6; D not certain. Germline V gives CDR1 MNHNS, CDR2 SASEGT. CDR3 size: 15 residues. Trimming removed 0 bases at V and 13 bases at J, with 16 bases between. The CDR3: CASSEAQVAGRPLHF. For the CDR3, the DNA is TGTGCCAGCAGTGAAGCCCAGGTAGCGGGGAGGCCCCTCCACTTT.

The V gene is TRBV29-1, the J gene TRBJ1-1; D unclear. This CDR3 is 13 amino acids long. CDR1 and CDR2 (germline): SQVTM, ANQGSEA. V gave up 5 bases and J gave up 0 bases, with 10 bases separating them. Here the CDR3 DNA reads TGCAGCGTTCTTAAACTCATGAACACTGAAGCTTTCTTT. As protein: CSVLKLMNTEAFF.

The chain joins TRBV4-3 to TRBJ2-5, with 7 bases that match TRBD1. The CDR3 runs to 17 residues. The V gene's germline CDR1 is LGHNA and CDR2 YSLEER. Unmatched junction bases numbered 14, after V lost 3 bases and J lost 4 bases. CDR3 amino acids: CASSQYETGKGPETQYF. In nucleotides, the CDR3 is TGCGCCAGCAGCCAGTACGAGACAGGGAAGGGCCCAGAGACCCAGTACTTC.

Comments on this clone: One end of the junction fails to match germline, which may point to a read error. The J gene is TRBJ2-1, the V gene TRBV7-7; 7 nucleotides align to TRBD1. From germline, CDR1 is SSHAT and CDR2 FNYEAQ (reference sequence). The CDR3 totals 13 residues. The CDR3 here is CASSLRQGNEQFF. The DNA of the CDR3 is TGTGCTAGCAGCTTAAGACAGGGAAACGAGCAGTTCTTC.

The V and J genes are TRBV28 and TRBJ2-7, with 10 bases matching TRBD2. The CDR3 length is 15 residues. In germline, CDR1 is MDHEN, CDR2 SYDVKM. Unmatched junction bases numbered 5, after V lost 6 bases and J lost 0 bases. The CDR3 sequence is CASRPSGRASYEQYF. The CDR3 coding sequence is TGTGCCAGCAGACCAAGCGGGAGGGCCTCCTACGAGCAGTACTTC.